This record covers a single T cell receptor beta chain. Its antigen is not known. A FACSAria was used to sort CD4+ and CD8+ T cells. These cells came from PBMCs. These data are taken from a study of CD8+ T cells in alopecia areata. Overall study results and limits: Among the cells sequenced in scalp samples are also the resident alphabeta T cells of normal skin. Mice showed clearer TCR sharing than patients did, a gap that was possibly HLA-related. Compared with normal scalp, lesional scalp had higher clonality and more expanded CD8+ clones.

As the sequencing template, cDNA was produced by extracting RNA and reverse transcribing it. Repertoires were generated with immunoSEQ multiplex PCR, while TCRdb's copy carries only in-frame clones and drops some. This repertoire shows 120,000 or so clones, about 50% found once; its top ten account for roughly 10%. This CDR3 is built from 17 residues. Germline V lookup: CDR1 SQVTM, CDR2 ANQGSEA. With 4 bases clipped from V and 5 bases from J, the junction kept 15 bases outside the gene matches. The J gene is TRBJ1-4, the V gene TRBV29-1; 8 bases fit TRBD1. Sequencing used NKG2D-low CD8+ T cells sorted from blood. This receptor was taken from a human donor with alopecia areata. The CDR3 loop reads CSVAAAAGQGENEKLFF. CDR3 sequence (DNA): TGCAGCGTTGCAGCCGCGGCCGGACAGGGAGAAAATGAAAAACTGTTTTTT.